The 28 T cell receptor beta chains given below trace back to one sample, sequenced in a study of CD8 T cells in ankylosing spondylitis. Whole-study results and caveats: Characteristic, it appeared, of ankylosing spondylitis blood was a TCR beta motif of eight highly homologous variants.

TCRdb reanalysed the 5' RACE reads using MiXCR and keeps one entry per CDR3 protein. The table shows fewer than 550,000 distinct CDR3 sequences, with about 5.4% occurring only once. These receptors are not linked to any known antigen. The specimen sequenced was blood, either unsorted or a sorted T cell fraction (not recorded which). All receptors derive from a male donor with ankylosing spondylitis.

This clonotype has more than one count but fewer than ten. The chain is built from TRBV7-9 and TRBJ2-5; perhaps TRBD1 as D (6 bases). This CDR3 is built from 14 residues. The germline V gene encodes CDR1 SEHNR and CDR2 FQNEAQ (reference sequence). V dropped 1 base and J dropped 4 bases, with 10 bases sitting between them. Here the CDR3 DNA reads TGTGCCAGCAGCTTAGGGCAGGGGATAGAGACCCAGTACTTC. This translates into CASSLGQGIETQYF.

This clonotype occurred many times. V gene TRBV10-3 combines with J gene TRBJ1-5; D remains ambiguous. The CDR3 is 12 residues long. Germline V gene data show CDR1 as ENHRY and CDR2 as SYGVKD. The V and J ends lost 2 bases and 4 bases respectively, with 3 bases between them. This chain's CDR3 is CAISERNQPQHF. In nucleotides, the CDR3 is TGTGCCATCAGTGAGCGGAATCAGCCCCAGCATTTT.

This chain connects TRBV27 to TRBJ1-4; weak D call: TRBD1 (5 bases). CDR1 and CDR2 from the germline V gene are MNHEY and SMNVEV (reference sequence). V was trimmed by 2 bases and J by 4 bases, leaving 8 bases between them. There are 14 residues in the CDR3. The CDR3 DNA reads TGTGCCAGCAGTTTACGGGGGTATAATGAAAAACTGTTTTTT. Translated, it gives CASSLRGYNEKLFF.

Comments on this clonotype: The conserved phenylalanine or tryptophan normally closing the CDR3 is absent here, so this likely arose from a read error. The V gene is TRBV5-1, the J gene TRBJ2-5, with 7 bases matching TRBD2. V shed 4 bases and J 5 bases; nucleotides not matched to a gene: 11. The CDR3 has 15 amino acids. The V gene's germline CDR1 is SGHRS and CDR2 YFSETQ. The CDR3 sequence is CASSLFVRGSETQYL. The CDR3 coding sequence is TGCGCCAGCAGCCTCTTCGTTCGCGGGAGTGAGACCCAGTACCTC.

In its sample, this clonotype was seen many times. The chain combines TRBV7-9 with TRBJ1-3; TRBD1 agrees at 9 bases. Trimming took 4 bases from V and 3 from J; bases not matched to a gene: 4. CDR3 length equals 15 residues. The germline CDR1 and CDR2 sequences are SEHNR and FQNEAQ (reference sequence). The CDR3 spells CASSWTGVSGNTIYF. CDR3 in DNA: TGTGCCAGCAGCTGGACAGGGGTTAGTGGAAACACCATATATTTT.

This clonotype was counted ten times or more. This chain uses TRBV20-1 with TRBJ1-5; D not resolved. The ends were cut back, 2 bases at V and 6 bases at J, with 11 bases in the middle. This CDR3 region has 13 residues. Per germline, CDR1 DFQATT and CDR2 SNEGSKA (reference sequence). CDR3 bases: TGCAGTGCTAGATTAAAGACGGGTCAGCCCCAGCATTTT. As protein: CSARLKTGQPQHF.

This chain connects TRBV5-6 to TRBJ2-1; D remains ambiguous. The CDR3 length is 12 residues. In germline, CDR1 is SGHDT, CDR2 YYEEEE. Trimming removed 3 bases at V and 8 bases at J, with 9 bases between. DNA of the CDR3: TGTGCCAGCAGCTCGGCCCCCCATGAGCAGTTCTTC. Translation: CASSSAPHEQFF.

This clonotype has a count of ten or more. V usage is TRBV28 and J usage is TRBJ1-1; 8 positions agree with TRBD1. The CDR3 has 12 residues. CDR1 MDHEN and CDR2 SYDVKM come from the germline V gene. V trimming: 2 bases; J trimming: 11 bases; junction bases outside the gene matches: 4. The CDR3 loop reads CASSLRQGRAFF. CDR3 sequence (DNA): TGTGCCAGCAGTTTAAGACAGGGGAGGGCTTTCTTT.

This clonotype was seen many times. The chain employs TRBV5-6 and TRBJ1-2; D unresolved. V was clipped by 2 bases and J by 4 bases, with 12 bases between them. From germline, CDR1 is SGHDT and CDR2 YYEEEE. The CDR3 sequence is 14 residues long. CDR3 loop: CASSLGRGVYGYTF. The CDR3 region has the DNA TGTGCCAGCAGCTTAGGCCGGGGAGTCTATGGCTACACCTTC.

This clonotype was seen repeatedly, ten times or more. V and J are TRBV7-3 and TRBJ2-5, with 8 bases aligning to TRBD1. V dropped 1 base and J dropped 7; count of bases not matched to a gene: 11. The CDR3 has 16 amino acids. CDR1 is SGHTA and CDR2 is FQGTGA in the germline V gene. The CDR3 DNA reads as TGTGCCAGCAGCTTAAGGCCCCCTGGACAGGGTGGGACCCAGTACTTC. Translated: CASSLRPPGQGGTQYF.

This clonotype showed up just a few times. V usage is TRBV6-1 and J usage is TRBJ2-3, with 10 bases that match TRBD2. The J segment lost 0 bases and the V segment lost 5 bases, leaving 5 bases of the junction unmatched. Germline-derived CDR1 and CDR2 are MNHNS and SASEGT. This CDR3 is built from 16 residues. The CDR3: CASSRGLAPSTDTQYF. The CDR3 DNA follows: TGTGCCAGCAGTAGGGGACTAGCGCCAAGCACAGATACGCAGTATTTT.

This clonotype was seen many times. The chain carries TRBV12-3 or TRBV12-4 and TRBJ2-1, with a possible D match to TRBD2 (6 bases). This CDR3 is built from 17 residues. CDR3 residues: CASTPLGGTAGYNEQFF. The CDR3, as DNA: TGTGCTTCTACTCCCCTGGGCGGGACGGCCGGGTACAATGAGCAGTTCTTC.

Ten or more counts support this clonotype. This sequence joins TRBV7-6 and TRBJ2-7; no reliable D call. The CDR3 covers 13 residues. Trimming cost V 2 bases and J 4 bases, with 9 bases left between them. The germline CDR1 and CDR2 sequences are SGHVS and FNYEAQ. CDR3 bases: TGTGCCAGCAGCTTAAACTACATGTACGAGCAGTACTTC. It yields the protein CASSLNYMYEQYF.

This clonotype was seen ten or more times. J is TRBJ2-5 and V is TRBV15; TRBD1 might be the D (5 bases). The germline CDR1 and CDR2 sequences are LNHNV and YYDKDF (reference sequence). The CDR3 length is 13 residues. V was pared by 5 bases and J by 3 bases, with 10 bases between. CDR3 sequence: CATSRGHKETQYF. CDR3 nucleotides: TGTGCCACCAGCCGCGGACATAAAGAGACCCAGTACTTC.

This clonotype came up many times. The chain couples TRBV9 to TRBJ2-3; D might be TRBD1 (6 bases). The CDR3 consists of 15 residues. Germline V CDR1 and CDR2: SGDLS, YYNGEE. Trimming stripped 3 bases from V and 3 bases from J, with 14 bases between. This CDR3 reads CASSGQVTGTDTQYF. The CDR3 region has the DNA TGTGCCAGCAGCGGACAGGTGACGGGAACAGATACGCAGTATTTT.

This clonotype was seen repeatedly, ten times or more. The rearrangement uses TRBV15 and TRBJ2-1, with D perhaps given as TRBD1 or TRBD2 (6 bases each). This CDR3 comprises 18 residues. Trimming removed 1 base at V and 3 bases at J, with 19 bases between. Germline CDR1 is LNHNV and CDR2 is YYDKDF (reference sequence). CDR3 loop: CATSRGVTLGGLYNEQFF. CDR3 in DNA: TGTGCCACCAGCAGAGGCGTTACCCTCGGGGGCCTCTACAATGAGCAGTTCTTC.

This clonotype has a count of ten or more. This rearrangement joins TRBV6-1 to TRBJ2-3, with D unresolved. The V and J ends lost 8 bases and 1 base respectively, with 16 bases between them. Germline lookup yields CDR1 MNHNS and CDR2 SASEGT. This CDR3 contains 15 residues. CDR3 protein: CASRGFLGRTDTQYF. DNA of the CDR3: TGTGCCAGCCGAGGATTTTTGGGCCGCACAGATACGCAGTATTTT.

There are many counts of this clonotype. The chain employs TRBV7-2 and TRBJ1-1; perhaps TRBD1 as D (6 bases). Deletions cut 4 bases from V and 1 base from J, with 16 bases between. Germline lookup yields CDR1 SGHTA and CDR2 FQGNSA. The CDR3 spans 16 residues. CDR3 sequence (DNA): TGTGCCAGCAGCTGGTGGGGCGAGACAGGGAACACTGAAGCTTTCTTT. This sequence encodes CASSWWGETGNTEAFF. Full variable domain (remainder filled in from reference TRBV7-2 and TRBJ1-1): GAGVSQSPSNKVTEKGKDVELRCDPISGHTALYWYRQSLGQGLEFLIYFQGNSAPDKSGLPSDRFSAERTGGSVSTLTIQRTQQEDSAVYLCASSWWGETGNTEAFFGQGTRLTVV.

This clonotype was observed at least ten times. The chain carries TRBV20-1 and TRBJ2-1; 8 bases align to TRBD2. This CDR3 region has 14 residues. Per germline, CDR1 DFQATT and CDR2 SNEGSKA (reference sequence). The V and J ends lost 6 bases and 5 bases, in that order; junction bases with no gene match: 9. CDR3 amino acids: CSAHTSGNNNEQFF. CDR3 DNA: TGCAGTGCGCATACTAGCGGTAACAACAATGAGCAGTTCTTC.

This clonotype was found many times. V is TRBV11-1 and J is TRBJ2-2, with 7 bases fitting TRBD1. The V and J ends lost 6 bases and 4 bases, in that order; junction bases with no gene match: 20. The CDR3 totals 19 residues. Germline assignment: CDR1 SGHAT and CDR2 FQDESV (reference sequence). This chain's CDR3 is CASRPDKGMTGNFTGELFF. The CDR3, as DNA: TGTGCCAGCAGACCCGACAAAGGGATGACAGGGAATTTCACCGGGGAGCTGTTTTTT.

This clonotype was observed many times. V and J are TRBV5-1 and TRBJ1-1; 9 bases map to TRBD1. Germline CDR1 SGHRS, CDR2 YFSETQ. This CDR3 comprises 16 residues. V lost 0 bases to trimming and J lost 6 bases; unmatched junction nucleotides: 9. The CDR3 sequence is CASSLVGQGDVAEAFF. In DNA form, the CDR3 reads TGCGCCAGCAGCTTGGTGGGACAGGGTGATGTCGCTGAAGCTTTCTTT.

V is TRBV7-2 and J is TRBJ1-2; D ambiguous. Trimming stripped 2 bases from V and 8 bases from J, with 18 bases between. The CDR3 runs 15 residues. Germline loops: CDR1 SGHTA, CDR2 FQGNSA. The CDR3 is CASSLKPGNPRGYTF. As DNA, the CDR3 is TGTGCCAGCAGCTTAAAGCCCGGAAATCCAAGGGGCTACACCTTC.

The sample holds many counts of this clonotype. The CDR3 DNA follows: TGTGCCAGCAGCCCCGCAAGTAGGTACGAGCAGTACTTC. Translation gives CASSPASRYEQYF. The chain employs TRBV6-6 and TRBJ2-7; no clear D. This CDR3 has 13 amino acids. Trimming removed 6 bases at V and 4 bases at J, with 13 bases between. From germline, CDR1 is MNHNY and CDR2 SVGAGI (reference sequence).

CDR3 sequence reads: CASSLVRSTGELFF. The CDR3 nucleotides read TGTGCCAGCAGCTTGGTCCGGAGCACCGGGGAGCTGTTTTTT. This sequence joins TRBV5-6 and TRBJ2-2, with D hard to call. This CDR3 comprises 14 residues. CDR1 and CDR2 from the germline V gene are SGHDT and YYEEEE. V shed 0 bases and J shed 4 bases, with 7 bases lying between them.

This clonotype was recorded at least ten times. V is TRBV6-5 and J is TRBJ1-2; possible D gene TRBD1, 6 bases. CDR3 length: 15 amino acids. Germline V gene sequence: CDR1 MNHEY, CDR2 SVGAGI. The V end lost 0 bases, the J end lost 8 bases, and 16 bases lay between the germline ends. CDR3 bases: TGTGCCAGCAGTTACTCGACGACAGGTCTAAGGGGCTACACCTTC. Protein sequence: CASSYSTTGLRGYTF.

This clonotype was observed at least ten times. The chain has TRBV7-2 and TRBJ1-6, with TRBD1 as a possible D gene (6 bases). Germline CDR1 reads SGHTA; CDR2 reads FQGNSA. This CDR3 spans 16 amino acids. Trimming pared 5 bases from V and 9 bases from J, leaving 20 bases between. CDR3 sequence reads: CASSPSTGGQGSPLHF. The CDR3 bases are TGTGCCAGCAGCCCATCGACCGGGGGGCAGGGTTCACCCCTCCACTTT.

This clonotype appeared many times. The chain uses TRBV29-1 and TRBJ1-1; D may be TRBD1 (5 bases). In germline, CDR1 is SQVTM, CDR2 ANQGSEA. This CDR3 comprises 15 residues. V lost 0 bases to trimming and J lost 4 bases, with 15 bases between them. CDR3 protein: CSVEDLRPGFTEAFF. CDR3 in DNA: TGCAGCGTTGAAGATCTTAGGCCAGGGTTCACTGAAGCTTTCTTT.

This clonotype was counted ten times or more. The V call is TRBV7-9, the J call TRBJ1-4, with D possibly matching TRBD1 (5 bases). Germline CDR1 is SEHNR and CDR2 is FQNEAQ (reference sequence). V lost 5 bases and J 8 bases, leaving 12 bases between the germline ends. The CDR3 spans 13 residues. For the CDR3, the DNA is TGTGCCAGCAGCGGGACGTCGACGGAAAAACTGTTTTTT. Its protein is CASSGTSTEKLFF.